This TCR beta chain was sequenced during a study of T cells in Graves' hyperthyroidism and ophthalmopathy. Whole-study results and caveats: Patients with ophthalmopathy were separated from those with stable hyperthyroidism by a 13 V-J model. Most clonotypes expanded in thyroid above 0.001 were likewise present in blood.

TCR beta CDR3 sequences were amplified from RNA transcripts. The HTBI primer set served for first-round RT-PCR of the TCR CDR3. TCRdb used MiXCR to reprocess the multiplex PCR reads, holding one entry per CDR3 protein. The sample yields hundreds of thousands of distinct CDR3 sequences, around 14% seen once. Diagnosis relied on clinical symptoms, serum thyroxine and TRAb, thyroid ultrasound and orbital computed tomography. This clonotype has a count of ten or more. No antigen is known for it. CDR3 length equals 15 residues. Germline V gives CDR1 DFQATT, CDR2 SNEGSKA (reference sequence). V was clipped by 2 bases and J by 3 bases; unmatched bases: 5.

Sequencing was done on a sample of blood. This sequence originates from a woman between 18 and 29 years old with Graves' hyperthyroidism that later progressed to Graves' ophthalmopathy. The V call is TRBV20-1, the J call TRBJ2-1, with 9 nucleotides matching TRBD2. CDR3 DNA sequence: TGCAGTGCTAGATCCCGACTAGCGGACTACAATGAGCAGTTCTTC. Translating gives CSARSRLADYNEQFF.